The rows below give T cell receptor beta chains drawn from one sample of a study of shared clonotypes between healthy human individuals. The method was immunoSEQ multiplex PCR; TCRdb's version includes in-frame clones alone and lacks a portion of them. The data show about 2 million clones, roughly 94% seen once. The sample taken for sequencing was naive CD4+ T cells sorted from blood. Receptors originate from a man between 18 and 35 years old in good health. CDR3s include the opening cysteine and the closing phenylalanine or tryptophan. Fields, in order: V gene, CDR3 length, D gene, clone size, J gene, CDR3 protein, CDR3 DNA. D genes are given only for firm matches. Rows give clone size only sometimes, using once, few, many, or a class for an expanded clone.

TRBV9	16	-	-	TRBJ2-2	CASSVLVQGDTGELFF	TGTGCCAGCAGCGTACTTGTTCAGGGAGACACCGGGGAGCTGTTTTTT
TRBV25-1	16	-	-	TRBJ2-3	CASSEWASIGTDTQYF	TGTGCCAGCAGTGAATGGGCTAGCATCGGGACAGATACGCAGTATTTT
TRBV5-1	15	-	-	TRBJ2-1	CASSPGGGGYNEQFF	TGCGCCAGCAGCCCGGGCGGTGGCGGGTACAATGAGCAGTTCTTC
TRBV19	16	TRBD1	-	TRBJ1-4	CASSLGQGTTNEKLFF	TGTGCCAGTAGTTTGGGACAGGGAACAACTAATGAAAAACTGTTTTTT
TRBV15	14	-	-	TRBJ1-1	CATSREGQHTEAFF	TGTGCCACCAGCAGAGAAGGACAGCACACTGAAGCTTTCTTT
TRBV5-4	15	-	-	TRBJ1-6	CASSFLRQDNSPLHF	TGTGCCAGCAGCTTCCTCCGACAAGATAATTCACCCCTCCACTTT
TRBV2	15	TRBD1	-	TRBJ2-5	CASSPQRTGSETQYF	TGTGCCAGCAGTCCACAAAGGACAGGGTCGGAGACCCAGTACTTC
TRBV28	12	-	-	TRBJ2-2	CASTGSTGELFF	TGTGCCAGCACAGGGAGCACCGGGGAGCTGTTTTTT
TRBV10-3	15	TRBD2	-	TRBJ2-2	CAISAGRGSTGELFF	TGTGCCATCAGTGCCGGGCGGGGGTCCACCGGGGAGCTGTTTTTT
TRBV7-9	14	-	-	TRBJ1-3	CASRKGVSGNTIYF	TGTGCCAGCAGGAAAGGGGTCTCTGGAAACACCATATATTTT
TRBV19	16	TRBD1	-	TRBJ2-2	CASLRTGQANTGELFF	TGTGCCAGTCTTCGAACGGGACAGGCGAACACCGGGGAGCTGTTTTTT
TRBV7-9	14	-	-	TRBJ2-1	CASSFLGIYNEQFF	TGTGCCAGCAGCTTCCTAGGGATCTACAATGAGCAGTTCTTC
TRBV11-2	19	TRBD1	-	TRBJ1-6	CASSLNALDRGPPDSPLHF	TGTGCCAGCAGCTTAAATGCATTGGACAGGGGGCCTCCGGATTCACCCCTCCACTTT
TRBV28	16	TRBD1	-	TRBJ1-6	CASRIPTGTGASPLHF	TGTGCCAGCAGAATACCCACCGGGACAGGAGCATCACCCCTCCACTTT
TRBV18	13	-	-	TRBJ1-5	CASSPTSNQPQHF	TGTGCCAGCTCACCAACAAGCAATCAGCCCCAGCATTTT
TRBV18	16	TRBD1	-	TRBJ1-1	CASSPNQGAGSTEAFF	TGTGCCAGCTCGCCTAATCAGGGGGCAGGGAGCACTGAAGCTTTCTTT
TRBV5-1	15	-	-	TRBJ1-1	CASSLDGGGNTEAFF	TGCGCCAGCAGCTTGGACGGGGGCGGGAACACTGAAGCTTTCTTT
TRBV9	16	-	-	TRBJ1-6	CASSVVPDSLNSPLHF	TGTGCCAGCAGCGTAGTCCCTGACAGCCTAAATTCACCCCTCCACTTT
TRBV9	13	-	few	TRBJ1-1	CASSVEMNTEAFF	TGTGCCAGCAGCGTTGAGATGAACACTGAAGCTTTCTTT
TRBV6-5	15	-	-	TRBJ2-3	CASSYSTRGTDTQYF	TGTGCCAGCAGTTACTCAACTAGGGGCACGGATACGCAGTATTTT
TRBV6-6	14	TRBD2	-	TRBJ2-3	CASSYSGGTDTQYF	TGTGCCAGCAGCTATAGCGGGGGCACAGATACGCAGTATTTT
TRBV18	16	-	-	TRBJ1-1	CASSPQQDKMNTEAFF	TGTGCCAGCTCACCACAACAGGATAAAATGAACACTGAAGCTTTCTTT
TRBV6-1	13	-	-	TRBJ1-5	CASSQGSNQPQHF	TGTGCCAGTTCACAGGGAAGCAATCAGCCCCAGCATTTT
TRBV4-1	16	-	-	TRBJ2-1	CASSHRGRLSYNEQFF	TGCGCCAGCAGCCATCGAGGACGACTCTCCTACAATGAGCAGTTCTTC
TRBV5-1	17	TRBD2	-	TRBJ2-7	CASSRTGTSGSSYEQYF	TGCGCCAGCAGCAGAACCGGGACTAGCGGTAGCTCCTACGAGCAGTACTTC
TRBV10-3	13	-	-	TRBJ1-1	CAISDGGRTEAFF	TGTGCCATCAGTGATGGGGGAAGGACTGAAGCTTTCTTT
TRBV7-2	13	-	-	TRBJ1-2	CASSLEQGRGYTF	TGTGCCAGCAGCTTAGAACAGGGAAGAGGCTACACCTTC
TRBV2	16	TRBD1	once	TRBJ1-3	CASTPTRQGDEWTIYF	TGTGCCAGCACCCCTACTCGACAGGGGGATGAATGGACCATATATTTT
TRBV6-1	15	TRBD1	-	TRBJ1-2	CASSAGQPILYGYTF	TGTGCCAGCAGTGCGGGACAGCCTATCCTCTATGGCTACACCTTC
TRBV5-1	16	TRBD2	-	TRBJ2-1	CASSFVSAGAHNEQFF	TGCGCCAGCAGCTTCGTCTCGGCGGGAGCTCACAATGAGCAGTTCTTC
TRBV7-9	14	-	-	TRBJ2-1	CASSLVGTGNEQFF	TGTGCCAGCAGCTTAGTAGGGACTGGGAATGAGCAGTTCTTC
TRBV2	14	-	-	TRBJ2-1	CASSAGLLVDEQFF	TGTGCCAGCAGTGCGGGGCTCCTGGTCGATGAGCAGTTCTTC
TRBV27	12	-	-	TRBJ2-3	CASSPNTDTQYF	TGTGCCAGCAGTCCCAACACAGATACGCAGTATTTT